The subject of this entry is one TCR beta chain. The antigen is undetermined. Germline CDR1 reads LNHDA; CDR2 reads SQIVND (reference sequence). The CDR3 covers 14 residues. Trimming stripped 5 bases from V and 6 bases from J, with 13 bases between. This table comes from immunoSEQ multiplex PCR, and its TCRdb copy is limited to in-frame clones, with some not included. The sample comprises around 170,000 clones, around 88% of which are singletons, and 5.9% rests with the top ten. This sample is drawn from a study of Ad26.COV2.S vaccination and SARS-CoV-2 variants. Study results and limitations: Substantial response breadth was reportedly seen for spike-specific CD8+ and CD4+ T cells after vaccination. It is possible that the TCR breadth and depth analyses underestimated the total T cell responses.

Sequenced material: peripheral blood, taken after recovery from COVID-19. The V gene is TRBV19, the J gene TRBJ2-2; D is ambiguous. The sequence came from a human donor who had recovered from COVID-19. In DNA, the CDR3 is TGTGCCAGTAGTCTTTACCCTAGATCCGGGGAGCTGTTTTTT. Amino acid sequence: CASSLYPRSGELFF. Variable domain in full (rest from reference TRBV19 and TRBJ2-2): DGGITQSPKYLFRKEGQNVTLSCEQNLNHDAMYWYRQDPGQGLRLIYYSQIVNDFQKGDIAEGYSVSREKKESFPLTVTSAQKNPTAFYLCASSLYPRSGELFFGEGSRLTVL.